Below are 27 T cell receptor beta chains sequenced from a single sample in a study of early T cells in non-severe SARS-CoV-2 infection. TCRdb analysed the 5' RACE reads with MiXCR anew, one entry per CDR3 protein. The sample includes over 70,000 distinct CDR3 sequences, roughly 15% of them seen just once. The sequences come from whole blood, collected at baseline. The receptors were gathered from an adult who was a healthcare worker with PCR-confirmed SARS-CoV-2 infection or an uninfected control (not recorded which).

This clonotype was observed at least ten times. The J gene is TRBJ2-7, the V gene TRBV4-2; TRBD2 matches 9 bases. This CDR3 comprises 15 residues. Trimming at V came to 4 bases and at J to 7 bases, leaving 11 bases not matched to a gene. Germline V gives CDR1 LGHNA, CDR2 YNFKEQ. The CDR3 DNA is TGTGCCAGCAGCCCCGCTTGGCGGGAGGGCCGGGAGCAGTACTTC. This translates into CASSPAWREGREQYF.

The chain joins TRBV18 to TRBJ2-7; D may be TRBD2 (5 bases). Trimming removed 3 bases from V and 5 bases from J, with 8 bases in between. Germline CDR1 and CDR2: KGHSH and LQKENI. The CDR3 loop spans 12 amino acids. The chain's CDR3 is CASSPGVNEQYF. DNA of the CDR3: TGTGCCAGCTCACCGGGAGTGAACGAGCAGTACTTC.

V usage is TRBV28 and J usage is TRBJ2-7, with a tentative D call TRBD2 (5 bases). The CDR3 spans 16 residues. The ends were cut back, 2 bases at V and 4 bases at J, with 18 bases in the middle. Per the germline V gene, CDR1 is MDHEN and CDR2 is SYDVKM. The CDR3 protein is CASSLVSSGRAYEQYF. DNA for the CDR3: TGTGCCAGCAGTTTAGTATCCAGCGGAAGGGCTTACGAGCAGTACTTC. The whole variable domain, filled in from reference TRBV28 and TRBJ2-7, reads DVKVTQSSRYLVKRTGEKVFLECVQDMDHENMFWYRQDPGLGLRLIYFSYDVKMKEKGDIPEGYSVSREKKERFSLILESASTNQTSMYLCASSLVSSGRAYEQYFGPGTRLTVT.

This chain uses TRBV3-1 with TRBJ2-5; weak D call: TRBD2 (5 bases). Germline CDR1 is LGHDT and CDR2 is YNNKEL (reference sequence). The CDR3 contains 13 residues. V shed 2 bases and J shed 7 bases, with 11 bases lying between them. CDR3 nucleotide sequence: TGTGCCAGCAGCCAAAGCCCCCGGGGGACCCAGTACTTC. As protein: CASSQSPRGTQYF.

This clonotype has more than one count but fewer than ten. The CDR3 region is CASSLQGAPDTQYF. Written as DNA, the CDR3 is TGCGCCAGCAGCTTACAGGGGGCCCCAGATACGCAGTATTTT. The J gene is TRBJ2-3, the V gene TRBV5-1; 9 bases are a match to TRBD1. Losses at the gene ends were 2 bases for V and 4 bases for J; bases not matched to a gene: 2. CDR3 size: 14 residues. Germline V gene lookup returns CDR1 SGHRS and CDR2 YFSETQ.

This clonotype was found a few times. This chain uses TRBV7-9 with TRBJ1-6, with 9 bases that match TRBD1. The CDR3 has 18 amino acids. The germline gives CDR1 SEHNR, CDR2 FQNEAQ (reference sequence). With V trimmed by 5 bases and J by 4 bases, 12 bases remained unmatched. The DNA of the CDR3 is TGTGCCAGCAGCCCCCGGACAGGGGACTCCCGTTATAATTCACCCCTCCACTTT. This translates into CASSPRTGDSRYNSPLHF.

Many counts were recorded for this clonotype. The chain couples TRBV2 to TRBJ2-7, with 7 bases identical to TRBD1. Germline lookup yields CDR1 SNHLY and CDR2 FYNNEI. CDR3 length: 14 residues. Trimming at V came to 7 bases and at J to 4 bases, leaving 10 bases not matched to a gene. DNA of the CDR3: TGTGCCAGCATCCCTGGGGCAGGGGGATACGAGCAGTACTTC. Protein product: CASIPGAGGYEQYF.

This rearrangement joins TRBV5-1 to TRBJ2-7; TRBD2 might be the D (5 bases). The ends were cut back, 4 bases at V and 0 bases at J, with 17 bases in the middle. CDR3 length: 16 amino acids. Germline V CDR1 and CDR2: SGHRS, YFSETQ. CDR3 loop: CASSAGGGTVSYEQYF. Here the CDR3 DNA reads TGCGCCAGCAGCGCCGGAGGTGGTACGGTCTCCTACGAGCAGTACTTC.

There are a few counts of this clonotype. The chain couples TRBV3-1 to TRBJ2-5; D call uncertain. The CDR3 is 12 residues long. Germline V gives CDR1 LGHDT, CDR2 YNNKEL (reference sequence). V was shortened by 2 bases and J by 1 base, with 2 bases between the two germline ends. This CDR3 reads CASSQPQETQYF. CDR3 DNA: TGTGCCAGCAGCCAACCCCAAGAGACCCAGTACTTC.

The chain is built from TRBV7-9 and TRBJ2-5; D is perhaps TRBD2 (6 bases). V dropped 6 bases and J dropped 2 bases, with 19 bases sitting between them. Per the germline V gene, CDR1 is SEHNR and CDR2 is FQNEAQ (reference sequence). The CDR3 has 16 amino acids. The CDR3 loop reads CASSIWEAIGQETQYF. The CDR3 region has the DNA TGTGCCAGCAGTATCTGGGAGGCCATAGGACAAGAGACCCAGTACTTC.

This clonotype showed up many times. CDR3 region: CASNPGGDLGYNEQFF. The CDR3 bases are TGTGCCAGCAACCCCGGCGGGGACCTAGGCTACAATGAGCAGTTCTTC. V usage is TRBV28 and J usage is TRBJ2-1; maybe TRBD2 (6 bases). Looked up from germline, CDR1 is MDHEN and CDR2 is SYDVKM. The CDR3 runs 16 residues. V lost 7 bases to trimming and J lost 3 bases, with 19 bases between them.

The chain carries TRBV27 and TRBJ1-5; 7 bases are a match to TRBD1. The J segment lost 3 bases and the V segment lost 7 bases, leaving 6 bases of the junction unmatched. Looked up from germline, CDR1 is MNHEY and CDR2 is SMNVEV (reference sequence). CDR3 length: 14 residues. The CDR3 coding sequence is TGTGCCAGCAAGCCCACAGGGGCCAATCAGCCCCAGCATTTT. Amino acid sequence: CASKPTGANQPQHF.

V is TRBV6-4 and J is TRBJ2-4; no clear D gene. The V gene's germline CDR1 is MRHNA and CDR2 SNTAGT. The CDR3 loop spans 14 amino acids. V was trimmed by 0 bases and J by 7 bases, leaving 10 bases between them. CDR3 DNA: TGTGCCAGCAGTGACTCGAAGTCCGGGAACATTCAGTACTTC. This codes for CASSDSKSGNIQYF.

V and J are TRBV6-5 and TRBJ1-5; D gene ambiguous. The CDR3 runs 14 residues. Germline V gene lookup returns CDR1 MNHEY and CDR2 SVGAGI. V was pared by 0 bases and J by 6 bases, with 9 bases between. In DNA, the CDR3 is TGTGCCAGCAGTTACTCCATCGGAGGTCAGCCCCAGCATTTT. As protein: CASSYSIGGQPQHF.

The chain uses TRBV27 and TRBJ2-3; the D gene is possibly TRBD1 (5 bases). V lost 0 bases and J 4 bases, leaving 11 bases between the germline ends. The germline V gene encodes CDR1 MNHEY and CDR2 SMNVEV (reference sequence). The CDR3 is made up of 15 amino acids. CDR3 residues: CASSLSAGASDTQYF. The CDR3, as DNA: TGTGCCAGCAGTTTATCAGCTGGGGCCTCAGATACGCAGTATTTT.

V and J are TRBV7-9 and TRBJ2-2; D perhaps matches TRBD2 (5 bases). Germline V gives CDR1 SEHNR, CDR2 FQNEAQ (reference sequence). V gave up 4 bases and J gave up 4 bases, with 16 bases separating them. This CDR3 comprises 16 residues. CDR3 amino acids: CASSSPASGLTGELFF. In DNA form, the CDR3 reads TGTGCCAGCAGCTCACCCGCCAGCGGACTCACCGGGGAGCTGTTTTTT.

In nucleotides, the CDR3 is TGCGCCAGCAGCTCTGGGACCGGGACGGTAAAAGAGACCCAGTACTTC. Its translation: CASSSGTGTVKETQYF. The rearrangement uses TRBV5-1 and TRBJ2-5; D assignment may be TRBD1 or TRBD2 (5 bases each). The CDR3 loop spans 16 amino acids. V was clipped by 3 bases and J by 3 bases, with 18 bases between them. Germline V gives CDR1 SGHRS, CDR2 YFSETQ.

The CDR3 DNA reads as TGCAGCGTTGTTGGACTTAAAAGCGGGGTATACGAGCAGTACTTC. This codes for CSVVGLKSGVYEQYF. The chain uses TRBV29-1 and TRBJ2-7; 7 nucleotides align to TRBD2. V trimming: 4 bases; J trimming: 4 bases; junction bases outside the gene matches: 13. CDR1 SQVTM and CDR2 ANQGSEA come from the germline V gene. This CDR3 is 15 amino acids long.

This chain joins TRBV27 and TRBJ2-5; D call uncertain. Germline V gene sequence: CDR1 MNHEY, CDR2 SMNVEV (reference sequence). Between the trimmed V and J ends, which lost 6 bases and 5 bases, there was a span of 13 bases. The CDR3 has 13 amino acids. CDR3 sequence reads: CASSGWPKETQYF. CDR3 in DNA: TGTGCCAGCAGCGGGTGGCCCAAGGAGACCCAGTACTTC.

In this sample, this clonotype turned up a few times. The chain couples TRBV27 to TRBJ2-1; D is perhaps TRBD2 (7 bases). There are 14 residues in the CDR3. The V and J ends lost 4 bases and 9 bases respectively, with 16 bases between them. The germline V gene encodes CDR1 MNHEY and CDR2 SMNVEV (reference sequence). For the CDR3, the DNA is TGTGCCAGCAGTTCCCTGGGGGCGGGGGTTGAGCAGTTCTTC. It specifies CASSSLGAGVEQFF.

This clonotype was detected many times. The chain recombines TRBV30 with TRBJ2-7, with a possible D match to TRBD2 (6 bases). CDR3 length: 15 residues. Germline CDR1 GTSNPN, CDR2 SVGIG (reference sequence). Trimming removed 0 bases at V and 3 bases at J, with 15 bases between. DNA for the CDR3: TGTGCCTGGAGTGTACCTGGCGGGACCCTCTACGAGCAGTACTTC. Its protein is CAWSVPGGTLYEQYF.

V gene TRBV28 combines with J gene TRBJ2-7, with TRBD2 matching over 9 bases. Germline CDR1 and CDR2: MDHEN and SYDVKM. Germline trimming cut 6 bases from V and 9 bases from J; bases unmatched to any gene: 9. The CDR3 length is 13 residues. The CDR3: CASSLTSGLGQYF. CDR3 sequence (DNA): TGTGCCAGCAGCTTAACTAGCGGGCTCGGGCAGTACTTC.

The J gene is TRBJ1-1, the V gene TRBV18, with 7 bases identical to TRBD1. There are 13 residues in the CDR3. The V and J ends lost 4 bases and 6 bases, in that order; junction bases with no gene match: 5. Looked up from germline, CDR1 is KGHSH and CDR2 is LQKENI. CDR3 nucleotide sequence: TGTGCCAGCTCACATGGACAGGTCCCTGAAGCTTTCTTT. Its translation is CASSHGQVPEAFF.

This clonotype was found many times. The chain carries TRBV7-3 and TRBJ2-2, with D possibly matching TRBD2 (5 bases). CDR3 size: 16 residues. In germline, CDR1 is SGHTA, CDR2 FQGTGA. V shed 2 bases and J shed 1 base, with 11 bases lying between them. The CDR3 DNA reads TGTGCCAGCAGCTTATATAGCGCAGGGAACACCGGGGAGCTGTTTTTT. Translated: CASSLYSAGNTGELFF. The full variable domain, with the rest looked up from reference TRBV7-3 and TRBJ2-2, is GAGVSQTPSNKVTEKGKYVELRCDPISGHTALYWYRQSLGQGPEFLIYFQGTGAADDSGLPNDRFFAVRPEGSVSTLKIQRTERGDSAVYLCASSLYSAGNTGELFFGEGSRLTVL.

This clonotype was picked up a small number of times. The rearrangement links TRBV7-2 to TRBJ2-1, with 11 bases matching TRBD2. The CDR3 has 14 residues. Losses at the gene ends were 3 bases for V and 9 bases for J; bases not matched to a gene: 4. Germline CDR1 is SGHTA and CDR2 is FQGNSA. CDR3 sequence: CASSLTSGTGEQFF. Here the CDR3 DNA reads TGTGCCAGCAGCTTGACTAGCGGGACGGGTGAGCAGTTCTTC.

This rearrangement joins TRBV6-6 to TRBJ1-5; no clear D. CDR1 is MNHNY, CDR2 SVGAGI, per germline (reference sequence). The CDR3 loop spans 15 amino acids. The V end lost 7 bases, the J end lost 1 base, and 14 bases lay between the germline ends. CDR3 protein: CASTPTLGSNQPQHF. CDR3 bases: TGTGCCAGCACCCCGACCCTGGGAAGCAATCAGCCCCAGCATTTT.

This clonotype was seen a handful of times. This chain connects TRBV20-1 to TRBJ1-2; D not certain. Looked up from germline, CDR1 is DFQATT and CDR2 is SNEGSKA (reference sequence). CDR3 length: 12 residues. The CDR3 loop is CSGRRTNYGYTF. The CDR3 DNA is TGCAGCGGTCGGAGAACTAACTATGGCTACACCTTC.